This T cell receptor beta chain came from a study of early T cells in non-severe SARS-CoV-2 infection. This clonotype was recorded many times. The antigen is unknown. Researchers attached unique molecular identifiers to individual cDNA molecules. TCRdb redid the calling of the 5' RACE reads with MiXCR, one entry per CDR3 protein. Of over 60,000 distinct CDR3 sequences in the sample, roughly 9.1% are singletons; the top ten hold approximately 8%. The CDR3 length is 11 residues. V lost 3 bases, J lost 5 bases, and 4 bases lay in between. Germline loops: CDR1 LNHDA, CDR2 SQIVND (reference sequence). Study-wide results and limits: The study's VDJdb matching favored anti-spike CD8 responses and missed private and CD4 specificities.

This TCR came from an adult who was a healthcare worker with PCR-confirmed SARS-CoV-2 infection or an uninfected control (not recorded which). The genes are TRBV19 and TRBJ1-1; D not resolved. The specimen comprised whole blood, sampled at baseline. The CDR3 DNA reads as TGTGCCAGTAGTATTGGGACTGAAGCTTTCTTT. Translation gives CASSIGTEAFF.